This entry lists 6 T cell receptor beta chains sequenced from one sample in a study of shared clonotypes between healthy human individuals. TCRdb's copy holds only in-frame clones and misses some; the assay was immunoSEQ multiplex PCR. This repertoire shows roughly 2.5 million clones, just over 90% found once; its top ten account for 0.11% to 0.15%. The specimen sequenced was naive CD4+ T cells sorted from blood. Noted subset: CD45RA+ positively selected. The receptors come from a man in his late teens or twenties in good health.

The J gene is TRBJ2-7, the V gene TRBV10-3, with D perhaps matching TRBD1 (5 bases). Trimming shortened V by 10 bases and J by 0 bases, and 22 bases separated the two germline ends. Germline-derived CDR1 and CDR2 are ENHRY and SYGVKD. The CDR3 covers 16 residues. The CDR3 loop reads CASSFQTDFISYEQYF. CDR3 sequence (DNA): TGTGCCAGCAGCTTCCAGACAGACTTTATCTCCTACGAGCAGTACTTC.

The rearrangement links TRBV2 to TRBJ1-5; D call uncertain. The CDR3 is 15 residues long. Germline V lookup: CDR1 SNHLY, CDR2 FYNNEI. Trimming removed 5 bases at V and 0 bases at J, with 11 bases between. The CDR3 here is CASSLGTISNQPQHF. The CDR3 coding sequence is TGTGCCAGCAGTCTCGGAACCATTAGCAATCAGCCCCAGCATTTT.

The CDR3 spells CASSERTLSYEQYF. CDR3 coding DNA: TGTGCCAGCAGTGAGAGGACACTGTCCTACGAGCAGTACTTC. This rearrangement joins TRBV2 to TRBJ2-7; D is perhaps TRBD1 (5 bases). Looked up from germline, CDR1 is SNHLY and CDR2 is FYNNEI. Trimming cost V 3 bases and J 1 base, with 10 bases left between them. This CDR3 is 14 amino acids long.

CDR3 protein: CASSLGGLAGVLGEQFF. CDR3 bases: TGTGCCAGCAGTCTCGGGGGACTAGCGGGAGTTCTTGGTGAGCAGTTCTTC. The chain carries TRBV5-6 and TRBJ2-1; 14 nucleotides match TRBD2. Germline V lookup: CDR1 SGHDT, CDR2 YYEEEE. The CDR3 covers 17 residues. The V segment lost 5 bases and the J segment 9 bases; nucleotides outside the gene matches: 13. Full variable domain (rest looked up from reference TRBV5-6 and TRBJ2-1): DAGVTQSPTHLIKTRGQQVTLRCSPKSGHDTVSWYQQALGQGPQFIFQYYEEEERQRGNFPDRFSGHQFPNYSSELNVNALLLGDSALYLCASSLGGLAGVLGEQFFGPGTRLTVL.

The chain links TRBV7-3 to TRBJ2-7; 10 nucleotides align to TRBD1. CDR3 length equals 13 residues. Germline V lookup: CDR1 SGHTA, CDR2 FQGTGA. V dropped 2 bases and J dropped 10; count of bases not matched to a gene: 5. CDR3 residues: CASSLGTGAQQYF. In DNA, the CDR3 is TGTGCCAGCAGCTTAGGGACAGGGGCCCAACAGTACTTC.

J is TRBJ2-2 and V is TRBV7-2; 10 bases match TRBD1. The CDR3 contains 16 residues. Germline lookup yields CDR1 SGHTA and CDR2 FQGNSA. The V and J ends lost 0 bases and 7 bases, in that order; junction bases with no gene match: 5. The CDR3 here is CASSLAGTGVVGELFF. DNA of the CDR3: TGTGCCAGCAGCTTAGCGGGGACAGGGGTTGTCGGGGAGCTGTTTTTT.